These 6 T cell receptor beta chains share one sample of origin, sequenced in a study of blood T cell repertoires in COVID-19. Assay: immunoSEQ multiplex PCR; the TCRdb copy retains only in-frame clones and omits some. The sample contains around 260,000 clones, approximately 86% of which appear only once. Input material: peripheral blood. These receptors were obtained from a human donor with COVID-19, enrolled during active disease. The donor label of this sample is uncertain.

The chain is built from TRBV5-5 and TRBJ1-1; no definite D call. The CDR3 consists of 14 residues. The V gene's germline CDR1 is SGHKS and CDR2 YYEKEE (reference sequence). Trimming shortened V by 2 bases and J by 5 bases, and 13 bases separated the two germline ends. The CDR3 DNA follows: TGTGCCAGCAGCTTTACCCCGAGAGAAACTGAAGCTTTCTTT. It specifies CASSFTPRETEAFF.

V is TRBV30 and J is TRBJ1-4; TRBD1 agrees at 9 bases. This CDR3 comprises 13 residues. Germline V gene lookup returns CDR1 GTSNPN and CDR2 SVGIG (reference sequence). J lost 8 bases, V lost 4 bases, and 5 bases had no gene match. For the CDR3, the DNA is TGTGCCTGGAAGGGGACAGGGCACGAAAAACTGTTTTTT. It yields the protein CAWKGTGHEKLFF.

The rearrangement uses TRBV12-2 and TRBJ2-7; the table assigns TRBD2, which was not confirmed against the DNA. TRBV12-2 is marked as a pseudogene. The CDR3 spans 19 residues. As DNA, the CDR3 is TGTGCAAGTCGCTTAGCACTAGCTAGGAATGGGTTAGAGGGACGTGAGCAGTACTTC. Amino acid sequence: CASRLALARNGLEGREQYF.

The chain employs TRBV5-5 and TRBJ1-6; D gene uncertain. The V and J ends lost 3 bases and 0 bases respectively, with 7 bases between them. The length of the CDR3 is 15 residues. Germline V gene data show CDR1 as SGHKS and CDR2 as YYEKEE (reference sequence). The CDR3 sequence: CASSSSGSYNSPLHF. The CDR3 nucleotides are TGTGCCAGCAGCTCGAGTGGCTCCTATAATTCACCCCTCCACTTT.

This chain joins TRBV5-1 and TRBJ1-6, with 10 bases that match TRBD1. J lost 8 bases, V lost 3 bases, and 8 bases had no gene match. The CDR3 consists of 16 residues. Germline CDR1 and CDR2: SGHRS and YFSETQ. The CDR3 spells CASSSGTGTGDSPLHF. The CDR3 bases are TGCGCCAGCAGCTCGGGAACCGGGACAGGGGATTCACCCCTCCACTTT.

The chain links TRBV19 to TRBJ1-5, with D possibly TRBD1 on 6 matching bases. CDR3 length equals 14 residues. V shed 6 bases and J shed 6 bases, with 15 bases lying between them. From germline, CDR1 is LNHDA and CDR2 SQIVND (reference sequence). Written as DNA, the CDR3 is TGTGCCAGTAGGGATAACACAGGGAGTCAGCCCCAGCATTTT. Its protein is CASRDNTGSQPQHF.